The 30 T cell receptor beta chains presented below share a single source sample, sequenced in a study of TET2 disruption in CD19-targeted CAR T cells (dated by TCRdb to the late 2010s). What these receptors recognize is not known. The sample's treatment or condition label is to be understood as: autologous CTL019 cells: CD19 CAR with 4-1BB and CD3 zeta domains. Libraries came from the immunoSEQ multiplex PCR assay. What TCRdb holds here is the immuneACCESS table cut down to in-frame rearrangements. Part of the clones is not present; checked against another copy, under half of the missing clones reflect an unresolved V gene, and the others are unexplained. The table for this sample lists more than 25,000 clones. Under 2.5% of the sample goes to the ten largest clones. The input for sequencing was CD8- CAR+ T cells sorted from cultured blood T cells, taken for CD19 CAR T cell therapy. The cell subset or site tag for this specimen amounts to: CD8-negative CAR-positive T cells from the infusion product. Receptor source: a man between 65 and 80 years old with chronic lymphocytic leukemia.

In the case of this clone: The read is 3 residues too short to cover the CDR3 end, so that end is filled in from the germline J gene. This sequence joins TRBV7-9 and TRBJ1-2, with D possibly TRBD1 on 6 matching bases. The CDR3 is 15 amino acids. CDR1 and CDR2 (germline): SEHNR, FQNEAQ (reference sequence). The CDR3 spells CASSLVSGGHYDYTF. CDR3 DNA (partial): TGTGCCAGCAGCTTAGTTAGCGGGGGCCACTACGAC.

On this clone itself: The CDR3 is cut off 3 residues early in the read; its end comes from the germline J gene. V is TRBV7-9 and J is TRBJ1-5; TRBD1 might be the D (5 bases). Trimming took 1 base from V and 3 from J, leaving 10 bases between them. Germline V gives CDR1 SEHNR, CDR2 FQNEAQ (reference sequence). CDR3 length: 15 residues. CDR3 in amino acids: CASSLGGPVNQPQHF. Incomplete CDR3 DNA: TGTGCCAGCAGCTTAGGGGGCCCGGTCAATCAGCCC.

The CDR3 is CASSLSGGAPGANVLTF. The DNA read from the CDR3 is TGCGCCAGCAGCTTGAGCGGGGGGGCCCCCGGGGCCAACGTC. This chain links TRBV5-1 with TRBJ2-6; 10 positions match TRBD2. With the read ending 3 residues before the CDR3 end, the germline J gene is used to fill in that end. The CDR3 runs 17 residues. The trim removed 1 base at V and 4 bases at J, leaving 5 bases unmatched. Germline V CDR1 and CDR2: SGHRS, YFSETQ.

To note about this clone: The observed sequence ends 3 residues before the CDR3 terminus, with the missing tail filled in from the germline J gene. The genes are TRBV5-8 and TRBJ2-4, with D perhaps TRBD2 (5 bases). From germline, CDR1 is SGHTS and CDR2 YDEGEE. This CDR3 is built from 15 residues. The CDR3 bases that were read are TGTGCCAGCAGCTTGGCAGGATCTAGCAATCAGCCT. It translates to CASSLAGSSNQP. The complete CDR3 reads CASSLAGSSNQPQYF.

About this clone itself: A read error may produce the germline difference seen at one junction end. The CDR3 here is CASSPDRWTGELFF. The sequenced CDR3 bases are TGCGCCAGCAGCCCGGACAGGTGGACCGGGGAG. The chain recombines TRBV4-2 with TRBJ2-2; the match to TRBD1 covers 7 bases. The read ends 3 residues shy of where the CDR3 ends; the end is completed using the germline J gene. Germline V gene sequence: CDR1 LGHNA, CDR2 YNFKEQ. This CDR3 is built from 14 residues.

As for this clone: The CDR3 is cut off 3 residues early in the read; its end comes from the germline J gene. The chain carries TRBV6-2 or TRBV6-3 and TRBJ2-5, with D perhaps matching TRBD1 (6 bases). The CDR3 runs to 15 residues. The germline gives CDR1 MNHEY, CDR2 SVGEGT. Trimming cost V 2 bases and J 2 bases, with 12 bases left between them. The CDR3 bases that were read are TGTGCCAGCAGTTACGAAGGGGGTCAACAAGAGACC. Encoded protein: CASSYEGGQQET. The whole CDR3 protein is CASSYEGGQQETQYF.

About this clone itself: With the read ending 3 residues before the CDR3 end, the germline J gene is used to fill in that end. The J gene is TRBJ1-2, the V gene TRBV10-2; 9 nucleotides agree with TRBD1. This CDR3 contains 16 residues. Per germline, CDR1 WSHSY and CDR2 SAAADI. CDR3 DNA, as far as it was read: TGCGCCAGCAGTGAACCTGAAGGACAGGGGACGCGGGGC. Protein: CASSEPEGQGTRG. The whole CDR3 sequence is CASSEPEGQGTRGYTF.

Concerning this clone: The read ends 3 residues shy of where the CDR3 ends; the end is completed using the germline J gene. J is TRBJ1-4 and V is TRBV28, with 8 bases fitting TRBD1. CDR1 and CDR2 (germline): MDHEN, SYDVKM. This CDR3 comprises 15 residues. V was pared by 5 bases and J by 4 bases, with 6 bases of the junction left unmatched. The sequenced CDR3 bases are TGTGCCAGCAGTCCCACAGGGGGGGTTAATGAAAAA. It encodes CASSPTGGVNEK. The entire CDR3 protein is CASSPTGGVNEKLFF.

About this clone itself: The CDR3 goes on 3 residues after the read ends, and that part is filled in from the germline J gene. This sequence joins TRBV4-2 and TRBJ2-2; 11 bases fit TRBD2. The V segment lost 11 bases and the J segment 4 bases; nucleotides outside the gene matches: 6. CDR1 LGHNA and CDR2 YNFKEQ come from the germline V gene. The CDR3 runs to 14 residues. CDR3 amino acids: CAGFSGGATGELFF. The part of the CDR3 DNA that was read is TGTGCCGGCTTTAGCGGGGGGGCCACCGGGGAG.

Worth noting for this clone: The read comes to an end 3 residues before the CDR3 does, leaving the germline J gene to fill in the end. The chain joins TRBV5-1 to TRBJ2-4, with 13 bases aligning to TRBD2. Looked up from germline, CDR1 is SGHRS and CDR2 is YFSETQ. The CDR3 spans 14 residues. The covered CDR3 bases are TGCGCCAGCAGCTCCGGGACTAGCGGGGAGACT. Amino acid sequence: CASSSGTSGET. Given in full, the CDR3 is CASSSGTSGETQYF. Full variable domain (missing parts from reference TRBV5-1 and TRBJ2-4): KAGVTQTPRYLIKTRGQQVTLSCSPISGHRSVSWYQQTPGQGLQFLFEYFSETQRNKGNFPGRFSGRQFSNSRSEMNVSTLELGDSALYLCASSSGTSGETQYFGAGTRLSVL.

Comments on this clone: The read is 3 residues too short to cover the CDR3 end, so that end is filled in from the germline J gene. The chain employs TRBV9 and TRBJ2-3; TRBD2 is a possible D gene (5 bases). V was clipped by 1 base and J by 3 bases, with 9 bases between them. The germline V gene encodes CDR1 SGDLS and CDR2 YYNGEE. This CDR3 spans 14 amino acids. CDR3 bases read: TGTGCCAGCAGCGTATTCGAGCGGACAGATACG. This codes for CASSVFERTDT. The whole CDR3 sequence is CASSVFERTDTQYF.

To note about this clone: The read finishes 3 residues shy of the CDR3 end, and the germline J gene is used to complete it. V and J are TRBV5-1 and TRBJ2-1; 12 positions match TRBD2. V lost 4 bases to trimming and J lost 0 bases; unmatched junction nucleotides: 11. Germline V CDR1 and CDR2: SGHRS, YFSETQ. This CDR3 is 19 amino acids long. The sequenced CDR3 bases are TGCGCCAGCAGCAGGGGGGCTAGCGGGGGGGCCTTCTCCTACAATGAG. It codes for CASSRGASGGAFSYNE. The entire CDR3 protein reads CASSRGASGGAFSYNEQFF.

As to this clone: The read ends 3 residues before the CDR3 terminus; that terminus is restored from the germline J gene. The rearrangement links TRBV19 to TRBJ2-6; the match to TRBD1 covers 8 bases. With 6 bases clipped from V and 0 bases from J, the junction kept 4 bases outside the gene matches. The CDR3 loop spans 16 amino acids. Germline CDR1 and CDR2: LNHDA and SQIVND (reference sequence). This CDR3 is CASRGTGLSGANVLTF. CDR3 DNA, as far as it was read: TGTGCCAGTAGGGGGACAGGCCTCTCTGGGGCCAACGTC.

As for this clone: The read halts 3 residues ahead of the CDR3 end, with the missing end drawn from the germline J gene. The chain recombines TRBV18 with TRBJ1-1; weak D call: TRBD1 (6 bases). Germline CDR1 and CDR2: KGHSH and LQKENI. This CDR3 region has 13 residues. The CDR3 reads CASSPPRGDTAFF. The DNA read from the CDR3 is TGTGCCAGCTCACCACCCAGGGGAGATACG.

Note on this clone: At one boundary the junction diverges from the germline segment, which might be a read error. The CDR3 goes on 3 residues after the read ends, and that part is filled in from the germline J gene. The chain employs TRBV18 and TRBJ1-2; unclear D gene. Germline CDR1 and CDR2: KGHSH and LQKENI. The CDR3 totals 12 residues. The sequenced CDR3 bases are TGTGCCAGCCCACCACCCTCCTACGAC. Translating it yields CASPPPSYD. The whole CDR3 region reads CASPPPSYDYTF.

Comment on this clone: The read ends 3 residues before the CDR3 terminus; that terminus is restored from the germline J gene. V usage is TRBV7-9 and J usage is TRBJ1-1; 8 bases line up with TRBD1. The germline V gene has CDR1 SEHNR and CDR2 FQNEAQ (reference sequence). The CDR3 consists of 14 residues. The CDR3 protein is CASRSDRETDTAFF. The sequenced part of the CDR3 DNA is TGTGCCAGCAGGTCGGACAGGGAGACAGATACG. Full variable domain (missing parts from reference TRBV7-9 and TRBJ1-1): DTGVSQNPRHKITKRGQNVTFRCDPISEHNRLYWYRQTLGQGPEFLTYFQNEAQLEKSRLLSDRFSAERPKGSFSTLEIQRTEQGDSAMYLCASRSDRETDTAFFGQGTRLTVV.

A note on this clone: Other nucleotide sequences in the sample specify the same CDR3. The CDR3 sequence is CASRGEQGRGYTF. CDR3 bases read: TGTGCCAGTAGGGGGGAACAGGGTCGTGGT. The gene calls are TRBV19 and TRBJ1-2, with D maybe TRBD1 (6 bases). The read finishes 3 residues shy of the CDR3 end, and the germline J gene is used to complete it. CDR3 size: 13 residues. Germline CDR1 is LNHDA and CDR2 is SQIVND (reference sequence).

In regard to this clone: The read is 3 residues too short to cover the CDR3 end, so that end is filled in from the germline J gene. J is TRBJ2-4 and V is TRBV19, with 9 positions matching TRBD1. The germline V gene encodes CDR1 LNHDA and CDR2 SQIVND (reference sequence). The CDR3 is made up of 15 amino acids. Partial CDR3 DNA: TGTGCCAGTACCTACTCAACAGGGGGCAATCAGCCT. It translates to CASTYSTGGNQP. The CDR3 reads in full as CASTYSTGGNQPQYF.

CDR3 DNA (partial): TGTGCCAGCAATAGGGGCAGGGGAAGCTATGGC. It encodes CASNRGRGSYG. The whole CDR3 is CASNRGRGSYGYTF. This chain links TRBV12-3 or TRBV12-4 with TRBJ1-2, with D possibly TRBD1 on 6 matching bases. The DNA ends 3 residues before the CDR3 does, and the rest of the CDR3 is filled in from the germline J gene. V was trimmed by 7 bases and J by 4 bases, leaving 16 bases between them. The CDR3 spans 14 residues.

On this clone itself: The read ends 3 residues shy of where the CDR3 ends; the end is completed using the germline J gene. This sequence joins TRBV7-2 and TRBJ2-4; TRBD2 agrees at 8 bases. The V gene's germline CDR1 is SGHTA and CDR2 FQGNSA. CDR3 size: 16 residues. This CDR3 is CASSLAGGLAQETQYF. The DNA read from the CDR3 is TGTGCCAGCAGCTTAGCGGGCGGACTAGCACAAGAGACT.

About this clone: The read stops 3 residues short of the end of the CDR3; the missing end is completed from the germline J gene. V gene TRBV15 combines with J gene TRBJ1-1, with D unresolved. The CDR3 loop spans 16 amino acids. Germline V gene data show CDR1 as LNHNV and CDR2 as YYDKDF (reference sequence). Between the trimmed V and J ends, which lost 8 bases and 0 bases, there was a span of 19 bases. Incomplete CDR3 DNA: TGTGCCACCTCGCCGGCAGGCGGGCGTGTGAACACTGAA. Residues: CATSPAGGRVNTE. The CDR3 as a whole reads CATSPAGGRVNTEAFF.

The sequenced CDR3 bases are TGTGCCAGCCGTTATCAAGGTTCGGAGACC. As protein: CASRYQGSET. The entire CDR3 protein is CASRYQGSETQYF. The chain joins TRBV12-3 or TRBV12-4 to TRBJ2-5; no clear D. The CDR3 goes on 3 residues after the read ends, and that part is filled in from the germline J gene. The CDR3 has 13 residues. Trimming took 8 bases from V and 5 from J, leaving 15 bases between them.

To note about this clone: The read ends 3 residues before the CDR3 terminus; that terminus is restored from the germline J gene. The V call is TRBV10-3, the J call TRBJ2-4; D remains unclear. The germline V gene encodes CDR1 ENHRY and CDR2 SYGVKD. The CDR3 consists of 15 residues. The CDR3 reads CAISESSFSNQPQYF. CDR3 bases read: TGTGCCATCAGTGAGTCATCCTTTAGCAATCAGCCT.

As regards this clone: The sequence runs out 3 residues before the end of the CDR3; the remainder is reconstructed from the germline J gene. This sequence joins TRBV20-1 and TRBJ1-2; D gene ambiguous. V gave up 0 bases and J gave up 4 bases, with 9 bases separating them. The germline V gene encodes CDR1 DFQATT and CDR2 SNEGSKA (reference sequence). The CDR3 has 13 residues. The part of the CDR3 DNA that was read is TGCAGTGCTAGAGATCAGGCAGGCTATGGC. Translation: CSARDQAGYG. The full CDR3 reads CSARDQAGYGYTF.

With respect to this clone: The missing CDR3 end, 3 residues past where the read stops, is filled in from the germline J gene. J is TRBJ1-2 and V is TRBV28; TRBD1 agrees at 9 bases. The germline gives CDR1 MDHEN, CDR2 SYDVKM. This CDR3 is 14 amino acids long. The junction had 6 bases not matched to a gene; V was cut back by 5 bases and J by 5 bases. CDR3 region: CASSRTGQGYGYTF. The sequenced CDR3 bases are TGTGCCAGCAGTCGAACGGGACAGGGATATGGC.

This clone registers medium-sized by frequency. The CDR3 sequence is CASSYMAHTDTQYF. CDR3 DNA (partial): TGTGCCAGCAGTTATATGGCCCACACAGATACG. This rearrangement joins TRBV6-2 or TRBV6-3 to TRBJ2-3, with D unresolved. The read finishes 3 residues shy of the CDR3 end, and the germline J gene is used to complete it. From germline, CDR1 is MNHEY and CDR2 SVGEGT. The CDR3 covers 14 residues. V dropped 3 bases and J dropped 2 bases, with 9 bases sitting between them.

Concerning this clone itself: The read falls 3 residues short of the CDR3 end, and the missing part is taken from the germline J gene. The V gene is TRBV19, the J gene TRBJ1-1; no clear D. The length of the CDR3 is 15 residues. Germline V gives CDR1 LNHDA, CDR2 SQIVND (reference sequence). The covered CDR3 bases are TGTGCCAGTAGTATGTTTCCCCAAAGCTCCTACGAG. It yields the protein CASSMFPQSSYE. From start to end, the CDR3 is CASSMFPQSSYEAFF.

Here the CDR3 reads CASSQDGFQRTGRNTGELFF. Partial CDR3 DNA: TGTGCCAGCAGCCAAGATGGATTCCAGAGGACAGGGAGGAACACCGGGGAG. V gene TRBV3-1 (or the pseudogene TRBV3-2) combines with J gene TRBJ2-2; 8 bases are shared with TRBD1. The read terminates 3 residues ahead of where the CDR3 ends, so the germline J gene completes it. The CDR3 consists of 20 residues. The germline CDR1 and CDR2 sequences are LGHDT and YNNKEL (reference sequence). The ends lost 0 bases at V and 1 base at J; junction bases unmatched: 13.

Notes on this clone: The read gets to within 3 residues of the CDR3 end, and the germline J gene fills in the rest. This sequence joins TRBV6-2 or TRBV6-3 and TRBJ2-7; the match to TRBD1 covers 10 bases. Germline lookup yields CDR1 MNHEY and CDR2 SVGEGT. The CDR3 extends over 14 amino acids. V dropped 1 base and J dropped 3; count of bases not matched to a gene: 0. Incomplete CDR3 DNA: TGTGCCAGCAGTTACTGGGACAGGGGCTACGAG. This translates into CASSYWDRGYE. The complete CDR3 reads CASSYWDRGYEQYF.

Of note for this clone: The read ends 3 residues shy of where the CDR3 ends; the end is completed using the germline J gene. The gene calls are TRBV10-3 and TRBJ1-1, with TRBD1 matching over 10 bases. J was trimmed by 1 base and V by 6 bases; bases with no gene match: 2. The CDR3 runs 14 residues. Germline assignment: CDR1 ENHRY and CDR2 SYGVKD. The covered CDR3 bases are TGTGCCATCAGCAGACAGGGGGCGAACACTGAA. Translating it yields CAISRQGANTE. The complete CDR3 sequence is CAISRQGANTEAFF.